This entry describes one T cell receptor (beta chain). Antigen unknown. A single record per CDR3 protein comes from TCRdb applying MiXCR to the RT-PCR reads. The table includes more than 450,000 distinct CDR3 sequences, roughly 12% detected once. This sample stems from a study of response to subunit inactivated influenza vaccine. Study-level findings and limits: That few new T cells are recruited by each seasonal influenza vaccination was the authors' suggestion.

The junction had 8 bases not matched to a gene; V was cut back by 3 bases and J by 0 bases. The CDR3 is 17 residues long. Germline V gene data show CDR1 as DFQATT and CDR2 as SNEGSKA (reference sequence). The sample here was PBMCs from blood, taken on the day of vaccination. The chain uses TRBV20-1 and TRBJ2-3; 11 nucleotides align to TRBD2. This sequence was found in a man in his fifties who received an inactivated influenza vaccine. This CDR3 is CSARAGTSGGSTDTQYF. In nucleotides, the CDR3 is TGCAGTGCTAGGGCCGGGACTAGCGGAGGGAGCACAGATACGCAGTATTTT.